The clone carrying this T cell receptor (beta chain) was observed at least ten times. This sample was included in a study of T cells in Graves' hyperthyroidism and ophthalmopathy. The CDR3 covers 14 residues. CDR1 is MDHEN and CDR2 is SYDVKM in the germline V gene. Between the trimmed V and J ends, which lost 6 bases and 3 bases, there was a span of 15 bases. The CDR3 regions of TCR beta were amplified from RNA transcripts. The HTBI set primed first-round TCR CDR3 RT-PCR. TCRdb called the multiplex PCR reads again in MiXCR, with one record for every CDR3 protein. The sample includes more than 550,000 distinct CDR3 sequences, roughly 17% of them seen just once. Over 18 months, lack of ophthalmopathy progression marked Graves' hyperthyroidism as stable. The hyperthyroidism patients had all been newly diagnosed, and their disease duration was under 2 months. Their ages ranged from 18 to 65 years.

V is TRBV28 and J is TRBJ2-7; D unclear. This receptor was taken from a man aged 45 to 65 with Graves' hyperthyroidism. The sequencing sample was made of blood. In DNA, the CDR3 is TGTGCCAGCAGCCCCCTTGGGCAGAACTACGAGCAGTACTTC. This codes for CASSPLGQNYEQYF.